This is a list of T cell receptor beta chains from one sample in a study of cytomegalovirus exposure and HLA in healthy donors. Assay used: immunoSEQ multiplex PCR; TCRdb lists only in-frame clones, some missing. The sample has some 150,000 clones, approximately 87% seen once. Sequenced input: PBMCs. The source is a man aged 40-55 years in good health and CMV-seronegative. CDR3s include the opening cysteine and the closing phenylalanine or tryptophan. A D gene is named only where the DNA matches it firmly. Some rows mark clone size as missing; the rest say once, few, many or name a class of expanded clone.

size: -; J: TRBJ2-7; V: TRBV5-1; length: 14; D: -; DNA: TGCGCCAGCAGAACTAACGGGGAGCGCGACGAGCAGTACTTC; CDR3: CASRTNGERDEQYF
size: -; J: TRBJ2-7; V: TRBV2; length: 13; D: TRBD1; DNA: TGTGCCAGCAGTGACTGGACAGGGGGCGAGCAGTACTTC; CDR3: CASSDWTGGEQYF
size: -; J: TRBJ2-5; V: TRBV27; length: 14; D: TRBD1; DNA: TGTGCCAGCTCTCAGGGACAGGGGTCAATGGGGCAGTACTTC; CDR3: CASSQGQGSMGQYF
size: -; J: TRBJ1-1; V: TRBV5-1; length: 14; D: TRBD1; DNA: TGCGCCAGCAGCACAACAGGGGGAGGGACTGAAGCTTTCTTT; CDR3: CASSTTGGGTEAFF
size: once; J: TRBJ2-7; V: TRBV7-9; length: 15; D: TRBD1; DNA: TGTTCCAGCAGCGCCTGGGACAGGGGTTTTTACGAGCAGTACTTC; CDR3: CSSSAWDRGFYEQYF
size: -; J: TRBJ2-1; V: TRBV4-2; length: 14; D: TRBD2; DNA: TGTGCCAGCAGCCAAAGCGGGAGGGAGTTTGAGCAGTTCTTC; CDR3: CASSQSGREFEQFF
size: -; J: TRBJ1-2; V: TRBV5-1; length: 16; D: TRBD1; DNA: TGCGCCAGCAGCTTAAGACAGGGAGCGCTTAACTATGGCTACACCTTC; CDR3: CASSLRQGALNYGYTF
size: -; J: TRBJ1-4; V: TRBV29-1; length: 13; D: TRBD1; DNA: TGCAGCGTCCCCGGGACAGGGCATGAAAAACTGTTTTTT; CDR3: CSVPGTGHEKLFF
size: once; J: TRBJ2-1; V: TRBV6-6; length: 15; D: TRBD1; DNA: TGTGCCAGCAGTTACGGGCTCAGGGGGACAAATGAGCAGTTCTTC; CDR3: CASSYGLRGTNEQFF
size: -; J: TRBJ2-1; V: TRBV9; length: 15; D: TRBD1; DNA: TGTGCCAGCAGCGAGGGGACAGGAGTCTACAATGAGCAGTTCTTC; CDR3: CASSEGTGVYNEQFF
size: -; J: TRBJ2-7; V: TRBV19; length: 14; D: TRBD2; DNA: TGTGCCAGTAGTCCGGGACTAGCGGGCTACGAGCAGTACTTC; CDR3: CASSPGLAGYEQYF
size: -; J: TRBJ1-5; V: TRBV7-9; length: 14; D: -; DNA: TGTGCCAGCAGCTTGGCAAATAGCAATCAGCCCCAGCATTTT; CDR3: CASSLANSNQPQHF
size: few; J: TRBJ2-3; V: TRBV5-1; length: 12; D: -; DNA: TGCGCCAGCAGCTTGGCCTCGGATACGCAGTATTTT; CDR3: CASSLASDTQYF
size: -; J: TRBJ1-4; V: TRBV15; length: 14; D: -; DNA: TGTGCCACCAGCAGGGAATCGACGGGTGAAAAACTGTTTTTT; CDR3: CATSRESTGEKLFF
size: once; J: TRBJ1-2; V: TRBV5-4; length: 15; D: -; DNA: TGTGCCAGCAGCTTACTGGGAGAAGCTAACTATGGCTACACCTTC; CDR3: CASSLLGEANYGYTF
size: once; J: TRBJ1-5; V: TRBV30; length: 15; D: TRBD1; DNA: TGTGCCTGGAGTGTGGGGGACAGGGGGCGACAGCCCCAGCATTTT; CDR3: CAWSVGDRGRQPQHF
size: -; J: TRBJ2-3; V: TRBV6-5; length: 16; D: TRBD2; DNA: TGTGCCAGCAGTTACGGGGGTAGCGGGTACGCAGATACGCAGTATTTT; CDR3: CASSYGGSGYADTQYF
size: -; J: TRBJ2-2; V: TRBV23-1; length: 11; D: -; DNA: TGCGCCAGCAGTCATCGGGGGGAGCTGTTTTTT; CDR3: CASSHRGELFF
size: -; J: TRBJ1-4; V: TRBV9; length: 15; D: TRBD1; DNA: TGTGCCAGCAGCGTAGAAGGGACAGGGGGTGAAAAACTGTTTTTT; CDR3: CASSVEGTGGEKLFF
size: few; J: TRBJ1-5; V: TRBV5-8; length: 16; D: TRBD1; DNA: TGTGCCAGCAGCCGGACAGGGGTTACTAGCAATCAGCCCCAGCATTTT; CDR3: CASSRTGVTSNQPQHF
size: -; J: TRBJ1-5; V: TRBV11-2; length: 13; D: -; DNA: TGTGCCAGCAGTGGGGGGGCCAATCAGCCCCAGCATTTT; CDR3: CASSGGANQPQHF
size: -; J: TRBJ2-1; V: TRBV7-6; length: 11; D: -; DNA: TGTGCCAGCAGCTTAAGCGATGAGCAGTTCTTC; CDR3: CASSLSDEQFF
size: -; J: TRBJ2-2; V: TRBV7-9; length: 11; D: -; DNA: TGTGCCAGCAGCCCCCCAGGGGAGCTGTTTTTT; CDR3: CASSPPGELFF
size: few; J: TRBJ2-1; V: TRBV6-4; length: 15; D: -; DNA: TGTGCCAGCAGCGAGACGGGGGAAGGCTACAATGAGCAGTTCTTC; CDR3: CASSETGEGYNEQFF
size: -; J: TRBJ2-3; V: TRBV7-2; length: 15; D: TRBD2; DNA: TGTGCCAGCAGCCCCCAAGCGGGAGTAACAGATACGCAGTATTTT; CDR3: CASSPQAGVTDTQYF
size: -; J: TRBJ2-2; V: TRBV18; length: 15; D: TRBD2; DNA: TGTGCCAGCTCACCACCGTCAGGGAGGGCCGGGGAGCTGTTTTTT; CDR3: CASSPPSGRAGELFF
size: -; J: TRBJ2-5; V: TRBV11-3; length: 16; D: TRBD1; DNA: TGTGCCAGCAGCTTAGGGCTCACAGGGGAGCGAGAGACCCAGTACTTC; CDR3: CASSLGLTGERETQYF
size: -; J: TRBJ2-5; V: TRBV13; length: 15; D: -; DNA: TGTGCCAGCAGCACTCCACTAGGCAACCAAGAGACCCAGTACTTC; CDR3: CASSTPLGNQETQYF
size: -; J: TRBJ1-1; V: TRBV4-3; length: 13; D: -; DNA: TGCGCCAGCAGCCAAGATGTATCGCAGGTGGCTTTCTTT; CDR3: CASSQDVSQVAFF
size: -; J: TRBJ1-1; V: TRBV5-6; length: 14; D: TRBD1; DNA: TGTGCCAGCAGCTTAAACAGGGGGTTCACTGAAGCTTTCTTT; CDR3: CASSLNRGFTEAFF
size: once; J: TRBJ2-5; V: TRBV4-1; length: 15; D: TRBD2; DNA: TGCGCCAGCAGCCAACACCGACTAGCTAGAGAGACCCAGTACTTC; CDR3: CASSQHRLARETQYF
size: -; J: TRBJ2-3; V: TRBV18; length: 16; D: -; DNA: TGTGCCAGCTCACCTAAAGTAGCGGCTAGCACAGATACGCAGTATTTT; CDR3: CASSPKVAASTDTQYF
size: -; J: TRBJ2-7; V: TRBV5-1; length: 14; D: -; DNA: TGCGCCAGCAGAGAGTGGACAAGTTCCTACGAGCAGTACTTC; CDR3: CASREWTSSYEQYF